The rows below give T cell receptor beta chains drawn from one sample of a study of blood T cell repertoires in COVID-19. Profiling relied on immunoSEQ multiplex PCR, and the TCRdb table lists in-frame clones only, not all of them. The sample shows some 45,000 clones, about 89% of them seen only once. The material sequenced was peripheral blood. The receptors derive from a man in his sixties or seventies with active COVID-19. Each CDR3 is given with its conserved first and last residue. A D gene is named only where the DNA matches it firmly. Some rows have no size entry. The others give once, few or many, or a class for an expanded clone.

D gene	clone size	V gene	J gene	CDR3 protein	CDR3 DNA
.	.	TRBV30	TRBJ1-2	CAWSSSGNYGYTF	TGTGCCTGGAGTTCCTCAGGGAACTATGGCTACACCTTC
TRBD1	.	TRBV4-2	TRBJ1-1	CASSRQGVNTEAFF	TGTGCCAGCAGCCGACAGGGTGTGAACACTGAAGCTTTCTTT
TRBD2	.	TRBV20-1	TRBJ2-7	CSTGERGGVDEQYF	TGCAGTACTGGTGAGCGGGGGGGAGTCGACGAGCAGTACTTC
TRBD1	.	TRBV12-5	TRBJ1-1	CASGLARTGNTEAFF	TGTGCTAGTGGTTTGGCGCGGACAGGGAACACTGAAGCTTTCTTT
.	.	TRBV7-3	TRBJ2-2	CASSRSAPVRSGELFF	TGTGCCAGCAGCCGCAGCGCACCGGTCCGTAGTGGGGAGCTGTTTTTT
TRBD2	.	TRBV7-8	TRBJ2-1	CASNRDYAISNEQFF	TGTGCCAGCAACCGGGACTACGCCATTTCCAATGAGCAGTTCTTC
.	.	TRBV30	TRBJ1-1	CAWSWTTNTEAFF	TGTGCCTGGAGCTGGACAACGAACACTGAAGCTTTCTTT
.	once	TRBV29-1	TRBJ2-5	CSVDRNQETQYF	TGCAGCGTTGACAGAAACCAAGAGACCCAGTACTTC
.	once	TRBV10-3	TRBJ2-5	CAISPQVVETQYF	TGTGCCATCAGCCCACAGGTAGTGGAGACCCAGTACTTC
.	.	TRBV2	TRBJ2-1	CASSEISRGSNNEQFF	TGTGCCAGCAGTGAAATAAGTCGCGGGTCGAACAATGAGCAGTTCTTC
TRBD1	once	TRBV18	TRBJ1-5	CASSTTEDRVNQPQHF	TGTGCCAGCTCCACGACGGAAGACAGGGTAAATCAGCCCCAGCATTTT
TRBD2	.	TRBV29-1	TRBJ2-3	CSVEDRLTSQSDTQYF	TGCAGCGTTGAAGATCGATTGACTAGCCAATCAGATACGCAGTATTTT
TRBD1	once	TRBV3-1/TRBV3-2	TRBJ1-1	CASSPRTGYDPMNTEAFF	TGTGCCAGCAGCCCACGGACAGGGTACGACCCAATGAACACTGAAGCTTTCTTT
.	.	TRBV12-3/TRBV12-4	TRBJ1-1	CASNLRGTTEAFF	TGTGCCAGCAACCTCAGAGGGACAACTGAAGCTTTCTTT
TRBD1	.	TRBV14	TRBJ2-7	CASSRGGQGFSYEQYF	TGTGCCAGCAGCCGAGGGGGACAGGGGTTCTCCTACGAGCAGTACTTC
.	.	TRBV3-1/TRBV3-2	TRBJ1-2	CASSQERGSGYTF	TGTGCCAGCAGCCAAGAAAGGGGGAGCGGCTACACCTTC
.	.	TRBV5-1	TRBJ2-7	CASSLVAGYEQYF	TGCGCCAGCAGCTTGGTCGCAGGCTACGAGCAGTACTTC
.	.	TRBV5-1	TRBJ1-3	CASSLGPGDGNTIYF	TGCGCCAGCAGCTTGGGGCCAGGGGATGGAAACACCATATATTTT
.	medium-sized	TRBV3-1/TRBV3-2	TRBJ1-2	CASSPAGTPNYGYTF	TGTGCCAGCAGCCCAGCGGGGACCCCGAACTATGGCTACACCTTC
TRBD1	.	TRBV7-7	TRBJ2-5	CASSHKTGERETQYF	TGTGCTAGCAGCCACAAGACAGGGGAGAGGGAGACCCAGTACTTC
TRBD2	.	TRBV7-2	TRBJ2-3	CASSLSGGIDTQYF	TGTGCCAGCAGCTTATCGGGGGGTATAGATACGCAGTATTTT
TRBD1	.	TRBV5-1	TRBJ1-5	CASSLGTGQPQHF	TGCGCCAGCAGCTTGGGGACAGGCCAGCCCCAGCATTTT
TRBD1	.	TRBV7-9	TRBJ2-2	CASSLTGTGRSPGELFF	TGTGCCAGCAGCTTAACGGGGACAGGGAGGTCCCCCGGGGAGCTGTTTTTT
.	.	TRBV7-9	TRBJ2-7	CASSLGNRGEQYF	TGTGCCAGCAGCTTAGGGAATAGGGGTGAGCAGTACTTC
.	.	TRBV2	TRBJ2-1	CASSRDNEQFF	TGTGCCAGCAGCAGGGACAATGAGCAGTTCTTC
TRBD1	.	TRBV5-1	TRBJ2-1	CASSPRQGSGNEQFF	TGCGCCAGCAGCCCCAGACAGGGGAGCGGGAATGAGCAGTTCTTC
TRBD1	.	TRBV7-9	TRBJ2-3	CASSLVQGAGNTQYF	TGTGCCAGCAGCTTGGTACAGGGGGCAGGAAATACGCAGTATTTT
.	.	TRBV5-5	TRBJ2-3	CAGSFSGYTDTQYF	TGTGCCGGCAGCTTCTCAGGGTACACAGATACGCAGTATTTT
TRBD2	.	TRBV4-2	TRBJ2-3	CASSQPQGLDTDTQYF	TGTGCCAGCAGCCAACCCCAGGGACTAGACACGGATACGCAGTATTTT
.	.	TRBV11-2	TRBJ1-2	CASSRSPRTEVNYGYTF	TGTGCCAGCAGCCGATCCCCACGGACAGAAGTTAACTATGGCTACACCTTC
.	.	TRBV10-1	TRBJ1-2	CASSARQGNGYTF	TGCGCCAGCAGTGCGCGGCAGGGTAACGGCTACACCTTC
.	.	TRBV11-2	TRBJ1-1	CASSRSGGLNTEAFF	TGTGCCAGCAGCCGATCGGGGGGGCTGAACACTGAAGCTTTCTTT
.	.	TRBV5-1	TRBJ2-5	CASSLTIQFQETQYF	TGCGCCAGCAGCTTAACGATACAGTTCCAAGAGACCCAGTACTTC
TRBD2	.	TRBV14	TRBJ2-3	CASSPQGGGAVTQYF	TGTGCCAGCAGCCCCCAGGGCGGGGGGGCCGTTACGCAGTATTTT
.	.	TRBV7-9	TRBJ2-1	CASSLGSGLRVSNEQFF	TGTGCCAGCAGCTTAGGGTCCGGCCTCCGGGTCTCCAATGAGCAGTTCTTC
.	once	TRBV29-1	TRBJ1-2	CSSLGGDGYTF	TGCAGCTCCCTTGGGGGGGATGGCTACACCTTC
.	.	TRBV5-4	TRBJ2-5	CASSLDWDTQETQYF	TGTGCCAGCAGCTTGGACTGGGACACCCAAGAGACCCAGTACTTC
.	few	TRBV5-4	TRBJ2-7	CASSLGGSWYEQYF	TGTGCCAGCAGCTTGGGCGGGTCGTGGTACGAGCAGTACTTC
.	.	TRBV27	TRBJ2-1	CASSPLGGSYNEQFF	TGTGCCAGCAGTCCCCTGGGGGGCTCCTACAATGAGCAGTTCTTC
TRBD1	.	TRBV2	TRBJ2-7	CASSLGQYYEQYF	TGTGCCAGCAGTTTGGGACAGTACTACGAGCAGTACTTC
.	.	TRBV10-2	TRBJ1-2	CASTSGQLYGYTF	TGCGCCAGCACCTCAGGACAGTTATATGGCTACACCTTC
TRBD1	.	TRBV10-1	TRBJ2-2	CASSYGQGWDRAGELFF	TGCGCCAGCAGTTACGGACAGGGGTGGGATCGCGCCGGGGAGCTGTTTTTT
TRBD2	.	TRBV19	TRBJ2-2	CASRRVPAGGRVGELFF	TGTGCCAGTAGGAGGGTACCGGCGGGGGGCCGGGTCGGGGAGCTGTTTTTT
.	.	TRBV18	TRBJ1-6	CASSPGGDNSPLHF	TGTGCCAGCTCCCCCGGGGGGGATAATTCACCCCTCCACTTT
.	once	TRBV19	TRBJ2-1	CASRSQATYNEQFF	TGTGCCAGTAGATCCCAAGCAACCTACAATGAGCAGTTCTTC
TRBD1	.	TRBV7-3	TRBJ1-6	CASSQYGTGSNSPLHF	TGTGCCAGCAGCCAGTATGGGACAGGGAGTAATTCACCCCTCCACTTT
TRBD1	.	TRBV19	TRBJ1-4	CASSPGTGVEKLFF	TGTGCCAGTAGCCCCGGGACAGGCGTAGAAAAACTGTTTTTT
TRBD1	.	TRBV5-1	TRBJ2-7	CASSRTPQGTGNEQYF	TGCGCCAGCAGTCGCACCCCACAGGGGACAGGGAACGAGCAGTACTTC